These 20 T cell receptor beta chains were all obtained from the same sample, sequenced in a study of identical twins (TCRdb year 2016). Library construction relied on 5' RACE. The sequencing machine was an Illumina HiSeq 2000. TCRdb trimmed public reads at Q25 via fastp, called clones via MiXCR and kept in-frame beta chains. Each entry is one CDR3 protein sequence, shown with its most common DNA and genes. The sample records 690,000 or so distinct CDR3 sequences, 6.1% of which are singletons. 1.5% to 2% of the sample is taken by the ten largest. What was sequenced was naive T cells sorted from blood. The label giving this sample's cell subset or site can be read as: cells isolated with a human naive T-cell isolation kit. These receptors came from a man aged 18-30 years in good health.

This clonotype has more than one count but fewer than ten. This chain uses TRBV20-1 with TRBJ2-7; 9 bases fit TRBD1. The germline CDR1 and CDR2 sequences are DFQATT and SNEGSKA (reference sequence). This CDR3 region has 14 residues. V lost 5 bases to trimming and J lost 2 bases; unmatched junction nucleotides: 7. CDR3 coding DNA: TGCAGTGCTGGCCCCGGGACAGGGACCTACGAGCAGTACTTC. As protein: CSAGPGTGTYEQYF.

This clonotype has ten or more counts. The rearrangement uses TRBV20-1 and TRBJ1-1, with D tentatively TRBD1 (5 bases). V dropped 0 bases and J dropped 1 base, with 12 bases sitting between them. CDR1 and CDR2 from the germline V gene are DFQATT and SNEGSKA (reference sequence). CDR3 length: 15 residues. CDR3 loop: CSARDSLGANTEAFF. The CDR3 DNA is TGCAGTGCTAGAGATTCCTTAGGGGCGAACACTGAAGCTTTCTTT.

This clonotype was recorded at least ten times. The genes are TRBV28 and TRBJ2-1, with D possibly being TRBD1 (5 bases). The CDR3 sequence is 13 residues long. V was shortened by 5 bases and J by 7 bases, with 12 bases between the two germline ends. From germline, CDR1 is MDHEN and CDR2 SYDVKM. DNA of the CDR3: TGTGCCAGCAGTCGGACATATGGAAATGAGCAGTTCTTC. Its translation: CASSRTYGNEQFF.

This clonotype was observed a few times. DNA of the CDR3: TGTGCCAGCAGCTTAGAAGGACGGATGAACACTGAAGCTTTCTTT. This gives the protein CASSLEGRMNTEAFF. The genes are TRBV11-2 and TRBJ1-1; no firm D call. Between the trimmed V and J ends, which lost 0 bases and 0 bases, there was a span of 8 bases. The V gene's germline CDR1 is SGHAT and CDR2 FQNNGV. This CDR3 comprises 15 residues.

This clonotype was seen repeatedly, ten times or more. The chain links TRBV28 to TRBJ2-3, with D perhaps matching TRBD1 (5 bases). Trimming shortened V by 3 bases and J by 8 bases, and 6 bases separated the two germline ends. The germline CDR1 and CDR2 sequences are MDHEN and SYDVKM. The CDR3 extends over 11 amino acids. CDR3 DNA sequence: TGTGCCAGCAGTTTTCAGGGTACGCAGTATTTT. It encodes CASSFQGTQYF. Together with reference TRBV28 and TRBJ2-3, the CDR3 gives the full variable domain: DVKVTQSSRYLVKRTGEKVFLECVQDMDHENMFWYRQDPGLGLRLIYFSYDVKMKEKGDIPEGYSVSREKKERFSLILESASTNQTSMYLCASSFQGTQYFGPGTRLTVL.

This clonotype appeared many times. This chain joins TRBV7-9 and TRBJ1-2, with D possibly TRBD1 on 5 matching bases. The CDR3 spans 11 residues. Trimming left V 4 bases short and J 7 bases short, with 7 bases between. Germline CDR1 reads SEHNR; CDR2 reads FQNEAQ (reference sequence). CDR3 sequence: CASSSGLGYTF. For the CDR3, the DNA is TGTGCCAGCAGCTCGGGGCTTGGCTACACCTTC. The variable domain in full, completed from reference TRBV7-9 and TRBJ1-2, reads DTGVSQNPRHKITKRGQNVTFRCDPISEHNRLYWYRQTLGQGPEFLTYFQNEAQLEKSRLLSDRFSAERPKGSFSTLEIQRTEQGDSAMYLCASSSGLGYTFGSGTRLTVV.

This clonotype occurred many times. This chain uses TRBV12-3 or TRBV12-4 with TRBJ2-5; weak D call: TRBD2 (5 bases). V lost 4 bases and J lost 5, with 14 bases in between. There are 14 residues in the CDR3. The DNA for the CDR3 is TGTGCCAGCAGTTCACGACTGAGAGGGGAGACCCAGTACTTC. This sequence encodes CASSSRLRGETQYF.

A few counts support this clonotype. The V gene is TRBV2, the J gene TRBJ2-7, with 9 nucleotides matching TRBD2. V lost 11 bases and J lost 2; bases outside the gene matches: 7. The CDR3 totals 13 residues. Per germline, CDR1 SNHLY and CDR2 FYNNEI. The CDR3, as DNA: TGTGCCCTGGGGGCGGGAGGGCCCTACGAGCAGTACTTC. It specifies CALGAGGPYEQYF.

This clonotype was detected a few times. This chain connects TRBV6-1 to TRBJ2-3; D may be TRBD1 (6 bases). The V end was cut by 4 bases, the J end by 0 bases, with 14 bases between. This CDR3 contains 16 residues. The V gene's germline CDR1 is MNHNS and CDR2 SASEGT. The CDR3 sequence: CASSGFRGTSTDTQYF. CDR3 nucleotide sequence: TGTGCCAGCAGTGGATTCAGGGGTACAAGCACAGATACGCAGTATTTT.

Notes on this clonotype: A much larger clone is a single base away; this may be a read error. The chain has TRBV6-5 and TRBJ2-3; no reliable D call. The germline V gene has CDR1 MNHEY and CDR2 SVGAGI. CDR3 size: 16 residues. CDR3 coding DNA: TGTGCCAGCAGTTACTCGTACTGGATTAGCACAAATACGCAGTATTTT. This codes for CASSYSYWISTNTQYF.

This chain's CDR3 is CASTPWASGSYSYEQYF. The CDR3 nucleotides are TGTGCCAGCACCCCATGGGCTAGCGGGAGTTACTCCTACGAGCAGTACTTC. The chain joins TRBV6-1 to TRBJ2-7; 10 nucleotides align to TRBD2. CDR1 and CDR2 (germline): MNHNS, SASEGT. The length of the CDR3 is 17 residues. Trimming took 7 bases from V and 0 from J; bases not matched to a gene: 12.

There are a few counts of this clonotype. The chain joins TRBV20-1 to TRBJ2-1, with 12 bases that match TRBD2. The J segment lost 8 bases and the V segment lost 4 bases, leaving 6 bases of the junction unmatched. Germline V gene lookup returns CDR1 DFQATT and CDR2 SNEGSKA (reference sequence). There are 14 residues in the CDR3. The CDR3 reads CSAIPGTSGYEQFF. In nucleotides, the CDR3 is TGCAGTGCTATACCCGGGACTAGCGGGTATGAGCAGTTCTTC.

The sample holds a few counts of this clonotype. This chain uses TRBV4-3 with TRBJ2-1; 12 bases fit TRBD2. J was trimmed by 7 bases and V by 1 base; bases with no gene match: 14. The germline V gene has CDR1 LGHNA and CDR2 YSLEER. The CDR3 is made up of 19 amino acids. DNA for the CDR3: TGCGCCAGCAGCCAAGGGACTAGCGGGACCGTCCATCGGGGGAATGAGCAGTTCTTC. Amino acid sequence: CASSQGTSGTVHRGNEQFF.

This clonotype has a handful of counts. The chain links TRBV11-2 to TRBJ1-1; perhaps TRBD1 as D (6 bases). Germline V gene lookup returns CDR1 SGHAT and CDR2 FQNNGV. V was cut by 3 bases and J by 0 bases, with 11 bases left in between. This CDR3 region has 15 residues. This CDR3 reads CASSFYRELNTEAFF. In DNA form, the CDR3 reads TGTGCCAGCAGCTTTTACAGGGAGTTGAACACTGAAGCTTTCTTT. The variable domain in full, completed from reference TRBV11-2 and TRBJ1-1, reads EAGVAQSPRYKIIEKRQSVAFWCNPISGHATLYWYQQILGQGPKLLIQFQNNGVVDDSQLPKDRFSAERLKGVDSTLKIQPAKLEDSAVYLCASSFYRELNTEAFFGQGTRLTVV.

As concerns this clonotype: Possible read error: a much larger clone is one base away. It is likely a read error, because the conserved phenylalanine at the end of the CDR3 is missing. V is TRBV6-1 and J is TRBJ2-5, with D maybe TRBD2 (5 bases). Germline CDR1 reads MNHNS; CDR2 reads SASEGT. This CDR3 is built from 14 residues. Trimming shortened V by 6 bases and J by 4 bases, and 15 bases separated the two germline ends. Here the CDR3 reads CASRSGSLSETQYY. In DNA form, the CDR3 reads TGTGCCAGCAGATCGGGAAGTCTATCAGAGACCCAGTACTAC.

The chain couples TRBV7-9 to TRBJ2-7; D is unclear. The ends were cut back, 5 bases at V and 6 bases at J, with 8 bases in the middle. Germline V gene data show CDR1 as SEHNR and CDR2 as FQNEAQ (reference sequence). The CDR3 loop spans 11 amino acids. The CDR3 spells CASSPIAEQYF. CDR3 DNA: TGTGCCAGCAGCCCGATAGCCGAGCAGTACTTC.

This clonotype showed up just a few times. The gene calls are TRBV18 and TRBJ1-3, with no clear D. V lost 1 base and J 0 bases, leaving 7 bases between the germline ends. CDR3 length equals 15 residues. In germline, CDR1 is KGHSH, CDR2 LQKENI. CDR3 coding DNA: TGTGCCAGCTCACCACAGCAGATCTCTGGAAACACCATATATTTT. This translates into CASSPQQISGNTIYF.

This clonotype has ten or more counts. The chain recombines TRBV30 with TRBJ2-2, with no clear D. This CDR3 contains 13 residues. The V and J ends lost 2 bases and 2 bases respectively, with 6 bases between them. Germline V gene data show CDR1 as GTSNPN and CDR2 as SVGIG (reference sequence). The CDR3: CAWSPSNTGELFF. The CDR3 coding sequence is TGTGCCTGGAGTCCCTCTAACACCGGGGAGCTGTTTTTT.

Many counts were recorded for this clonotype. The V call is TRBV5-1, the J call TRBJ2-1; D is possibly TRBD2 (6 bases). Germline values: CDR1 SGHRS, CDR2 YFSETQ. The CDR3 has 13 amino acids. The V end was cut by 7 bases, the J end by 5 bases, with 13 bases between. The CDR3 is CASGGYVDNEQFF. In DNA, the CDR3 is TGCGCCAGCGGGGGGTACGTGGACAATGAGCAGTTCTTC.

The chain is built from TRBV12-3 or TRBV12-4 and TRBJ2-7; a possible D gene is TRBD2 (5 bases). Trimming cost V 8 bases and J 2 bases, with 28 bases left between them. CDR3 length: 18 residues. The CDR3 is CASAATPGLTQATYEQYF. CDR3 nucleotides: TGTGCCAGCGCTGCGACCCCTGGACTGACGCAGGCTACCTACGAGCAGTACTTC.